Sequencing of this T cell receptor (beta chain) was carried out in a study of PD-1 blockade in mismatch repair-deficient tumors. The wider study: Enrolled about 2012-2016, patients had progressing, pretreated mismatch repair-deficient cancers of about twelve types.

The TCR-sequenced patients were a few responders to pembrolizumab. There are 13 residues in the CDR3. The V end lost 6 bases, the J end lost 7 bases, and 12 bases lay between the germline ends. The germline V gene encodes CDR1 MNHEY and CDR2 SVGAGI. Libraries were prepared by immunoSEQ multiplex PCR; TCRdb keeps only in-frame clonotypes and omits some of them. The table shows about 35,000 clones, with around 80% occurring only once. J is TRBJ2-2 and V is TRBV6-5, with D unresolved. Specimen: PBMCs, collected roughly 6 weeks after starting pembrolizumab. The source of this sequence is an adult with mismatch repair-deficient cancer. The CDR3 is CASSRLGGGELFF. The CDR3 bases are TGTGCCAGCAGCCGTCTAGGCGGCGGGGAGCTGTTTTTT.